The clone carrying this TCR beta chain was seen more than once but under ten times. The antigen is unknown. The CDR3 totals 13 residues. Between the trimmed V and J ends, which lost 4 bases and 4 bases, there was a span of 10 bases. Germline V lookup: CDR1 KGHDR, CDR2 SFDVKD. This entry belongs to a study of identical twins. Study results and limitations: The conclusions drew on cross-sectional statistical analysis instead of tracking the same donors.

A template switching step contributed a universal primer site, while unique molecular identifiers were present in the cDNA. MiXCR, applied by TCRdb to the 5' RACE reads, yields one record per CDR3 protein. The profile shows 200,000 to 300,000 distinct CDR3 sequences, over 9.5% of them singletons. This chain links TRBV24-1 with TRBJ2-7; D is uncertain. This TCR derives from a man aged 45-65 years in good health. The specimen was memory T cells sorted from blood. CDR3 in DNA: TGTGCCACCAGTGACCCTGACGGATACGAGCAGTACTTC. Translated: CATSDPDGYEQYF.